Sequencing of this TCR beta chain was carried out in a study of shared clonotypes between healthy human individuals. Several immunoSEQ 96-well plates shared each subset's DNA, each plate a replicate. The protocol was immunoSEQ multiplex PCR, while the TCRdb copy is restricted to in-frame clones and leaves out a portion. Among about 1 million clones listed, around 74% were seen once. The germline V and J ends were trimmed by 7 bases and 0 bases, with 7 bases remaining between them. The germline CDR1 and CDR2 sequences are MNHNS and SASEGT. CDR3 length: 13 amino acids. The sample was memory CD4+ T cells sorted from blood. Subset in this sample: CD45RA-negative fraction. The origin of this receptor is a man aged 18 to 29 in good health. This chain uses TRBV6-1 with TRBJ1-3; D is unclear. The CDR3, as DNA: TGTGCCAGCAAAATTTTCTCTGGAAACACCATATATTTT. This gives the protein CASKIFSGNTIYF.